This T cell receptor (beta chain) emerged from a study of early T cells in non-severe SARS-CoV-2 infection. The germline gives CDR1 SGHTA, CDR2 FQGNSA. V was clipped by 6 bases and J by 5 bases, with 17 bases between them. The CDR3 is 15 residues long. In this sample, this clonotype turned up many times. MiXCR, run by TCRdb on the 5' RACE reads, gives a single entry per CDR3 protein. This sample has more than 50,000 distinct CDR3 sequences; around 5.6% occur once, and the top ten carry 6.8%. The sequenced sample was whole blood. The source of this sequence is an adult who was a healthcare worker with PCR-confirmed SARS-CoV-2 infection or an uninfected control (not recorded which). The rearrangement links TRBV7-2 to TRBJ2-1, with a tentative D call TRBD2 (5 bases). The CDR3 DNA follows: TGTGCCAGCAGTCGGTCAGCTAGCACGGACAATGAGCAGTTCTTC. This encodes CASSRSASTDNEQFF.